This TCR beta chain came from a study of cytomegalovirus exposure and HLA in healthy donors. Study-level background: Earlier results showed approximately 110 million unique TCR beta sequences derived from approximately 170 million T cells.

The PCR contained 60 Vbeta and 13 Jbeta primers. Produced via immunoSEQ multiplex PCR; TCRdb's table is partial and in-frame only. Seen here are under 35,000 clones, roughly 44% observed once, and the top ten hold roughly 1.9%. With 6 bases clipped from V and 4 bases from J, the junction kept 18 bases outside the gene matches. The CDR3 is 17 residues long. Germline-derived CDR1 and CDR2 are MNHEY and SMNVEV (reference sequence). The chain links TRBV27 to TRBJ2-7, with 7 bases identical to TRBD1. The sequence came from a woman aged 45-65 years in good health and CMV-seronegative. Specimen: PBMCs. The DNA of the CDR3 is TGTGCCAGCAGACCTAGAGGGGGCCGGGGCCTGGGTTACGAGCAGTACTTC. It encodes CASRPRGGRGLGYEQYF.